This T cell receptor (beta chain) appears in the sequencing data of a study of cytomegalovirus exposure and HLA in healthy donors. Overall study results and limits: Reports described diagnosis of cytomegalovirus status by the classifier as highly specific and sensitive. Subsequent analysis revealed that first-cohort TCR clusters tended to co-occur in the roughly 120 validation repertoires. The authors enumerated 180 or so TCR beta chains as linked to cytomegalovirus.

The donors were members of the validation cohort comprising over 90 subjects, separate from the approximately 710-subject first cohort. Sequencing used immunoSEQ multiplex PCR; TCRdb keeps in-frame clones, though not all of them. The sample records fewer than 85,000 clones, 70% to 90% being singletons. The CDR3 sequence is 13 residues long. With 1 base removed from V and 8 bases from J, the gap between germline ends came to 11 bases. Germline CDR1 reads SGHVS; CDR2 reads FQNEAQ. A remark on this clone: No antigen is known for it.

This clonotype originated in a young woman in good health and CMV-seropositive. The genes are TRBV7-8 and TRBJ1-2; D uncertain. The sequenced sample consisted of PBMCs. CDR3 in DNA: TGTGCCAGCAGCTTAGGTCTTAGAGGCGGCTACACCTTC. Translating gives CASSLGLRGGYTF.